This T cell receptor beta chain comes out of a study of blood T cell repertoires in COVID-19. The V gene end was trimmed by 9 bases and the J gene end by 1 base; junction bases not matched to a gene: 4. Per germline, CDR1 SNHLY and CDR2 FYNNEI. This CDR3 is built from 13 residues. Profiling relied on immunoSEQ multiplex PCR, and the TCRdb table lists in-frame clones only, not all of them. Of about 250,000 clones detected, about four fifths appear once; the ten largest clones hold about 10%. This sequence originates from an elderly man with acute or convalescent COVID-19. Sequencing input: peripheral blood. The V call is TRBV2, the J call TRBJ1-1, with TRBD1 identical over 8 bases. CDR3 in DNA: TGTGCCAGTCTCACAGGGGGGAACACTGAAGCTTTCTTT. This translates into CASLTGGNTEAFF.